This TCR beta chain was retrieved from a study of shared T cell receptors in the human thymus. The germline V gene has CDR1 SGHKS and CDR2 YYEKEE (reference sequence). V gave up 2 bases and J gave up 0 bases; unmatched junction bases: 11. This CDR3 comprises 18 residues. Some clones are missing from TCRdb's copy, which holds only in-frame ones; the method was immunoSEQ multiplex PCR. The sample yields approximately 68,000 clones, about 96% seen once. The chain has TRBV5-5 and TRBJ2-1; 7 positions agree with TRBD2. Sequencing was done on a sample of thymocytes. This TCR was recovered from a human donor. The CDR3 protein is CASSFLGLADYSYNEQFF. The CDR3 nucleotides are TGTGCCAGCAGCTTCCTGGGCCTAGCGGATTACTCCTACAATGAGCAGTTCTTC.